A single sample gave rise to the 2 T cell receptor beta chains below, sequenced in a study of T cell repertoires in ileal Crohn's disease. Stated time point: neoterminal ileum biopsy at postoperative endoscopy, about 6 months after surgery. Sequencing was performed with immunoSEQ multiplex PCR; in TCRdb, only in-frame clones are kept and a portion is missing. The sample has some 1,200 clones; approximately 85% are singletons. Material for sequencing was ileal tissue. The receptors come from an adult with Crohn's disease.

The J gene is TRBJ2-2, the V gene TRBV7-2, with 8 bases identical to TRBD1. Trimming took 4 bases from V and 2 from J; bases not matched to a gene: 3. This CDR3 has 15 residues. Per the germline V gene, CDR1 is SGHTA and CDR2 is FQGNSA. The CDR3 nucleotides are TGTGCCAGCAGCTCACAGGGGGTTAACACCGGGGAGCTGTTTTTT. As protein: CASSSQGVNTGELFF.

The chain combines TRBV19 with TRBJ1-1; TRBD1 matches 9 bases. Germline lookup yields CDR1 LNHDA and CDR2 SQIVND (reference sequence). V shed 4 bases and J 3 bases; nucleotides not matched to a gene: 3. CDR3 size: 14 residues. For the CDR3, the DNA is TGTGCCAGTAGTACCCGACAGGGGGACACTGAAGCTTTCTTT. Amino acid sequence: CASSTRQGDTEAFF.